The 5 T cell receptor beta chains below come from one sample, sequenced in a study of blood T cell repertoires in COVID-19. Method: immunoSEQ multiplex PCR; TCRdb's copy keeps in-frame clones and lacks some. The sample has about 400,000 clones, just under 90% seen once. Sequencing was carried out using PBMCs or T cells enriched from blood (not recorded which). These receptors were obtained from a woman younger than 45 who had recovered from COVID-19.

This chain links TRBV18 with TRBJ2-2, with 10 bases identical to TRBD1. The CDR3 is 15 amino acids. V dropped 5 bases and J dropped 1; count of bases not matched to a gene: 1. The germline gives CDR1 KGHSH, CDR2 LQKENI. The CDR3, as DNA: TGTGCCAGCTCAAGGGACAGGGGGAACACCGGGGAGCTGTTTTTT. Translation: CASSRDRGNTGELFF.

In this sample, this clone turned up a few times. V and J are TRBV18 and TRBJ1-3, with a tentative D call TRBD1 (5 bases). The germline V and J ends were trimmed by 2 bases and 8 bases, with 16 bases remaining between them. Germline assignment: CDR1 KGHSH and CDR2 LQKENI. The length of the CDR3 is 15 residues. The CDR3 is CASSPAREGRDTIYF. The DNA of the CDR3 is TGTGCCAGCTCACCAGCCAGGGAAGGTCGGGACACCATATATTTT.

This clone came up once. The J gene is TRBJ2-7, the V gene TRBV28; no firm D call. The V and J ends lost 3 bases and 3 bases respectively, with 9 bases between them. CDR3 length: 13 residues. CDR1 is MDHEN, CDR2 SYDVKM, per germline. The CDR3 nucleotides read TGTGCCAGCAGTTTCCTCAGGAACTACGAGCAGTACTTC. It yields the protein CASSFLRNYEQYF.

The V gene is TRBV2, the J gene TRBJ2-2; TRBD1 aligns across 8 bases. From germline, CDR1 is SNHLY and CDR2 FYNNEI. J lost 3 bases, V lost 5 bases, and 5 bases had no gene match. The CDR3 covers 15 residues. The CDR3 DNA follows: TGTGCCAGCAGTCCTCGGACAGGGTACACCGGGGAGCTGTTTTTT. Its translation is CASSPRTGYTGELFF.

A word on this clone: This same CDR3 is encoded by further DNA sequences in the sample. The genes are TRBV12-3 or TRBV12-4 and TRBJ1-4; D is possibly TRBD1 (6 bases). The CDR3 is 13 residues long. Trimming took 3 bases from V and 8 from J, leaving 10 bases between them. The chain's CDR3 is CASSLGHYEKLFF. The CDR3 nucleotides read TGTGCCAGCAGTTTGGGACACTACGAAAAACTGTTTTTT.